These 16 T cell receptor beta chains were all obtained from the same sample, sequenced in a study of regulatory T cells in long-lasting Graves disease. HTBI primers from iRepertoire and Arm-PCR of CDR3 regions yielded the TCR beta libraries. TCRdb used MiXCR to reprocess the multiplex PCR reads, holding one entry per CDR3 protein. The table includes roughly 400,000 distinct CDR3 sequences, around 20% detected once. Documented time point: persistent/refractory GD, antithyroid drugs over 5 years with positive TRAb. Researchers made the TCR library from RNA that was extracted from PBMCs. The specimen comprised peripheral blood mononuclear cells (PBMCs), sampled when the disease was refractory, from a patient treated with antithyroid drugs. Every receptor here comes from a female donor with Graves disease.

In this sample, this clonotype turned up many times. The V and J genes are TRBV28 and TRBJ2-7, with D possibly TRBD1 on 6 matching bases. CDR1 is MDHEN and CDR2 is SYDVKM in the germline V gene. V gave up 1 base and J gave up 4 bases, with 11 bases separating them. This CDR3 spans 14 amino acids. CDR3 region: CASSLLVGAYEQYF. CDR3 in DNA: TGTGCCAGCAGTTTATTGGTGGGGGCTTACGAGCAGTACTTC.

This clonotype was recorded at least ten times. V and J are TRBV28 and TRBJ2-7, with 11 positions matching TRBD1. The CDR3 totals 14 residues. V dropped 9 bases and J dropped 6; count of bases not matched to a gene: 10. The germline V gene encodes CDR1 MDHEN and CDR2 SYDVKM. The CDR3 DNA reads TGTGCCAGTAAACGATGGGGGACAGGGGGCGAGCAGTACTTC. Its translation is CASKRWGTGGEQYF.

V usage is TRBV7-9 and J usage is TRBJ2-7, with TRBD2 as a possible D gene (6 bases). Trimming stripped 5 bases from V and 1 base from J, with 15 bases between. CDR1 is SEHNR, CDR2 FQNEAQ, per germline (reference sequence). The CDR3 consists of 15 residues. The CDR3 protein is CASSPGSGQSYEQYF. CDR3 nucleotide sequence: TGTGCCAGCAGCCCAGGGAGCGGGCAATCCTACGAGCAGTACTTC.

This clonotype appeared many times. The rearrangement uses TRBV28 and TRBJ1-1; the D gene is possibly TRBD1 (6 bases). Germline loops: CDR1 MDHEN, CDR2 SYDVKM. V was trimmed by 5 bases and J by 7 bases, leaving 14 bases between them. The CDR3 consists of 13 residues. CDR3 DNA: TGTGCCAGCAGTCAAAACAGGGATTATGAAGCTTTCTTT. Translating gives CASSQNRDYEAFF.

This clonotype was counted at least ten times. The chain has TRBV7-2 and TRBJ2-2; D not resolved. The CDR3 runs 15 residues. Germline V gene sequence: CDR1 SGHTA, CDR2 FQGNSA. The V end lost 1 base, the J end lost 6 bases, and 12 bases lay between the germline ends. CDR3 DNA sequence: TGTGCCAGCAGCTTAGAATATTCTAGTCCCGGGGAGCTGTTTTTT. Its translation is CASSLEYSSPGELFF. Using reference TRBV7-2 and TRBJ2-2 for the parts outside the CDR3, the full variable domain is GAGVSQSPSNKVTEKGKDVELRCDPISGHTALYWYRQSLGQGLEFLIYFQGNSAPDKSGLPSDRFSAERTGGSVSTLTIQRTQQEDSAVYLCASSLEYSSPGELFFGEGSRLTVL.

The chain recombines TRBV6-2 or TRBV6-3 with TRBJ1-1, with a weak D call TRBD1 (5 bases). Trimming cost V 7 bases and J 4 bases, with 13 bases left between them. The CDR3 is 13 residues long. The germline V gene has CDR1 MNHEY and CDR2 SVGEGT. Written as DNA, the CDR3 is TGTGCCAGCACCCGGGGGGGGGGCACTGAAGCTTTCTTT. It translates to CASTRGGGTEAFF.

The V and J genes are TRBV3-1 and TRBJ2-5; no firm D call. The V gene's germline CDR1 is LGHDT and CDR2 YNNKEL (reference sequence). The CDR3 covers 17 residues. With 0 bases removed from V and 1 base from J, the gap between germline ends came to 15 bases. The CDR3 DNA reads TGTGCCAGCAGCCAAGACTTCGGCAGCATAAGCCAAGAGACCCAGTACTTC. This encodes CASSQDFGSISQETQYF.

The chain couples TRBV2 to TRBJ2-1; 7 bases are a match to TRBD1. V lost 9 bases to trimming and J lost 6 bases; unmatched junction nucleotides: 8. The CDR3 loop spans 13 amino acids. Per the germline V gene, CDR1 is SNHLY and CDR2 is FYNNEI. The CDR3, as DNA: TGTGCCAGTTCGCAAGGGGGCGGCAATGAGCAGTTCTTC. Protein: CASSQGGGNEQFF.

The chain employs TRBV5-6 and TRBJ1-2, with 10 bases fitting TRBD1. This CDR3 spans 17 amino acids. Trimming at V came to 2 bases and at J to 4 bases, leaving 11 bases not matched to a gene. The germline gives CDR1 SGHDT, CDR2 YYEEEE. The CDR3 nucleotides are TGTGCCAGCAGCTTTTGGGGACAGGGGTCGGCTGTCTATGGCTACACCTTC. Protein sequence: CASSFWGQGSAVYGYTF.

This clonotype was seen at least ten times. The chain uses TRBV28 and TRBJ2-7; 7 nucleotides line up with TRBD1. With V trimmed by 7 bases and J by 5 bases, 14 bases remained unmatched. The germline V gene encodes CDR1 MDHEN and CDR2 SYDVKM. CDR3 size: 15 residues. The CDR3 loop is CASTPDRAVNDEQYF. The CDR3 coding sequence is TGTGCCAGCACCCCCGACAGGGCCGTTAACGACGAGCAGTACTTC.

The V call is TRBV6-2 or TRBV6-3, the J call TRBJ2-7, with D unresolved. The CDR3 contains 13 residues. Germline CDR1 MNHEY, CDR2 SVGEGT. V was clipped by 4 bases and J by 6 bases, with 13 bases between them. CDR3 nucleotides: TGTGCCAGCAGTTTTCGACGGACCCTCGAGCAGTACTTC. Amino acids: CASSFRRTLEQYF.

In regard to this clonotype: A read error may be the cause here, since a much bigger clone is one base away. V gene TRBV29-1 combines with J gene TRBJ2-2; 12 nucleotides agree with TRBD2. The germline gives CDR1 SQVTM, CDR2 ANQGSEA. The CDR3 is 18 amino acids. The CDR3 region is CSACQATSGSANTGELSF. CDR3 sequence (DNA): TGCAGCGCGTGCCAAGCGACTAGCGGGAGTGCGAACACCGGGGAGCTGTCTTTT.

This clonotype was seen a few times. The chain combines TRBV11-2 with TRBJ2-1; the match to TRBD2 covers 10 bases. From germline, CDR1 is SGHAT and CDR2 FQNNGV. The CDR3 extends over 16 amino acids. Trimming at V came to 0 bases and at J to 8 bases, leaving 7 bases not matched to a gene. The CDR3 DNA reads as TGTGCCAGCAGCTTAGACGGAGCGGGAGGGCCTGATGAGCAGTTCTTC. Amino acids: CASSLDGAGGPDEQFF. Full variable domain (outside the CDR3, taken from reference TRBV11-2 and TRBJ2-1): EAGVAQSPRYKIIEKRQSVAFWCNPISGHATLYWYQQILGQGPKLLIQFQNNGVVDDSQLPKDRFSAERLKGVDSTLKIQPAKLEDSAVYLCASSLDGAGGPDEQFFGPGTRLTVL.

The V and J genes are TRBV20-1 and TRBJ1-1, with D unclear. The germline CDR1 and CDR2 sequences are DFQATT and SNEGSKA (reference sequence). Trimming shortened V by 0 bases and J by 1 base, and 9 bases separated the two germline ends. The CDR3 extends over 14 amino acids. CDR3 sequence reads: CSARDPRENTEAFF. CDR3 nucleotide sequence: TGCAGTGCTAGAGATCCAAGGGAGAACACTGAAGCTTTCTTT.

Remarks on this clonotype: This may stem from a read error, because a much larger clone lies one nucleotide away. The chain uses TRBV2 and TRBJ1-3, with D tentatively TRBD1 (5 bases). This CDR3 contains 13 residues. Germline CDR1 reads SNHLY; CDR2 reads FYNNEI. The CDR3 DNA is TGTGCCAGCAGAGGCGGGGCTGGAACCACCATATATTTT. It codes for CASRGGAGTTIYF.

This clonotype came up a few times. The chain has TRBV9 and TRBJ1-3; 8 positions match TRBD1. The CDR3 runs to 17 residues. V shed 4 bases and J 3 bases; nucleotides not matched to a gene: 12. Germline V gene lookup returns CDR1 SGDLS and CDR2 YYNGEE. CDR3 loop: CASSSFPDRGGGNTIYF. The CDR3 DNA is TGTGCCAGCAGCTCTTTCCCCGACAGGGGAGGTGGAAACACCATATATTTT.